Listed below are T cell receptor beta chains from one sample, sequenced in a study of shared clonotypes between healthy human individuals. Here immunoSEQ multiplex PCR was the method, and the copy in TCRdb shows in-frame clones only, minus some. Of a few million clones detected, approximately 90% appear once; the ten largest clones hold roughly 0.15%. Specimen: naive CD4+ T cells sorted from blood. These receptors were taken from a man aged 18 to 29 in good health. CDR3s include the opening cysteine and the closing phenylalanine or tryptophan. The D gene is left open where the match is weak. Some rows have no size entry. The others give once, few or many, or a class for an expanded clone.

>TRBV27|-|TRBJ2-5|-
CASSFAGLFQETQYF
TGTGCCAGCAGTTTTGCGGGTCTCTTCCAAGAGACCCAGTACTTC
>TRBV7-8|-|TRBJ2-5|-
CASSLPSRETQYF
TGTGCCAGCAGCTTACCTTCTAGGGAGACCCAGTACTTC
>TRBV18|once|TRBJ1-2|-
CASSSGVEDYGYTF
TGTGCCAGCTCATCAGGGGTAGAAGACTATGGCTACACCTTC
>TRBV28|-|TRBJ1-2|-
CASSLEGANYGYTF
TGTGCCAGCAGTTTGGAGGGAGCTAACTATGGCTACACCTTC
>TRBV5-6|-|TRBJ2-4|-
CASSLVRGPTKNIQYF
TGTGCCAGCAGCTTGGTCCGGGGCCCGACCAAAAACATTCAGTACTTC
>TRBV29-1|-|TRBJ1-4|TRBD1
CSVKQGARNEKLFF
TGCAGCGTGAAACAGGGGGCGAGGAACGAAAAACTGTTTTTT
>TRBV5-4|-|TRBJ1-2|TRBD1
CASSATAKQGALDGYTF
TGTGCCAGCAGCGCTACAGCAAAACAGGGGGCTTTGGATGGCTACACCTTC
>TRBV7-2|-|TRBJ2-2|-
CASSLWAANTGELFF
TGTGCCAGCAGCTTATGGGCAGCGAACACCGGGGAGCTGTTTTTT
>TRBV10-3|-|TRBJ2-1|TRBD1
CAITGRTGSVNEQFF
TGTGCCATCACCGGCAGGACAGGGTCGGTCAATGAGCAGTTCTTC
>TRBV2|-|TRBJ2-7|-
CASSETGLGQYF
TGTGCCAGCAGTGAAACAGGGCTAGGGCAGTACTTC
>TRBV7-2|once|TRBJ1-1|-
CASSLFGINTEAFF
TGTGCCAGCAGCTTATTCGGGATAAACACTGAAGCTTTCTTT
>TRBV5-4|few|TRBJ1-3|-
CASSPDSYSGNTIYF
TGTGCCAGCAGCCCGGACAGTTACTCTGGAAACACCATATATTTT